A single sample gave rise to the 13 T cell receptor beta chains below, sequenced in a study of persistence of HIV-infected CD4 T cells. The immunoSEQ assay was version 4, run in survey mode. Some clones are missing from TCRdb's copy, which holds only in-frame ones; the method was immunoSEQ multiplex PCR. Of 35,000 to 45,000 clones listed, 88% are singletons. This nonspecific control used anti-CD3/anti-CD28 bead stimulation of CD4+ T cells. Responding CD4+ T cells were sorted by upregulation of both CD40 ligand and CD69. Their antigens remain unidentified. The sample was CD4+ T cells sorted from PBMCs after approximately 19-hour stimulation, taken from a patient who received antiretroviral therapy. These receptors were taken from an adult woman with HIV who was CMV-seropositive.

The chain recombines TRBV6-1 with TRBJ1-1; 10 bases agree with TRBD1. The CDR3 consists of 15 residues. Unmatched junction bases numbered 5, after V lost 2 bases and J lost 5 bases. Per the germline V gene, CDR1 is MNHNS and CDR2 is SASEGT. CDR3 sequence reads: CASSERRTGGTEAFF. The CDR3 nucleotides are TGTGCCAGCAGTGAAAGACGGACAGGGGGAACTGAAGCTTTCTTT.

The CDR3 sequence is CASSYLRQGVSYEQYV. For the CDR3, the DNA is TGTGCCAGCAGTTACTTGAGACAGGGGGTTTCCTACGAGCAGTACGTC. This sequence joins TRBV6-6 and TRBJ2-7, with 9 bases lining up with TRBD1. Trimming removed 1 base from V and 1 base from J; junction bases left unmatched: 5. This CDR3 spans 16 amino acids. Germline values: CDR1 MNHNY, CDR2 SVGAGI (reference sequence).

The chain uses TRBV2 and TRBJ2-7, with D tentatively TRBD1 or TRBD2 (5 bases each). Trimming cost V 4 bases and J 6 bases, with 16 bases left between them. The V gene's germline CDR1 is SNHLY and CDR2 FYNNEI. CDR3 length equals 14 residues. The DNA of the CDR3 is TGTGCCAGCAGTGTTGAGGGGTCTGTAGCCGAGCAGTACGTC. It translates to CASSVEGSVAEQYV.

The sample holds a few counts of this clone. The genes are TRBV10-3 and TRBJ1-5, with 9 bases fitting TRBD1. Losses at the gene ends were 2 bases for V and 6 bases for J; bases not matched to a gene: 8. The CDR3 sequence is 16 residues long. Per germline, CDR1 ENHRY and CDR2 SYGVKD. CDR3 region: CAISELDRGNAQPQHF. CDR3 coding DNA: TGTGCCATCAGTGAGCTGGACAGGGGAAACGCTCAGCCCCAGCATTTT.

The chain links TRBV18 to TRBJ1-1, with D hard to call. The CDR3 has 15 residues. Per the germline V gene, CDR1 is KGHSH and CDR2 is LQKENI. Trimming took 5 bases from V and 1 from J, leaving 14 bases between them. The CDR3 reads CASSEFWGENTEAFF. In DNA form, the CDR3 reads TGTGCCAGCTCAGAATTCTGGGGTGAGAACACTGAAGCTTTCTTT.

This clone appeared a few times. The chain joins TRBV7-9 to TRBJ1-2; the match to TRBD1 covers 9 bases. The CDR3 length is 18 residues. Looked up from germline, CDR1 is SEHNR and CDR2 is FQNEAQ (reference sequence). V trimming: 5 bases; J trimming: 0 bases; junction bases outside the gene matches: 13. The CDR3 spells CASSARDRVESANYGYTF. The DNA of the CDR3 is TGTGCCAGCAGCGCCCGGGACAGGGTCGAGTCGGCTAACTATGGCTACACCTTC.

CDR3 coding DNA: TGTGCCAGCAGCTGGGGGGGACAGAGAAATGAAAAACTGTTTTTT. It translates to CASSWGGQRNEKLFF. The rearrangement uses TRBV5-5 and TRBJ1-4, with TRBD1 identical over 7 bases. V dropped 3 bases and J dropped 5; count of bases not matched to a gene: 7. CDR1 and CDR2 (germline): SGHKS, YYEKEE (reference sequence). CDR3 length: 15 residues. The full variable domain, completed using reference TRBV5-5 and TRBJ1-4, is DAGVTQSPTHLIKTRGQQVTLRCSPISGHKSVSWYQQVLGQGPQFIFQYYEKEERGRGNFPDRFSARQFPNYSSELNVNALLLGDSALYLCASSWGGQRNEKLFFGSGTQLSVL.

V gene TRBV7-6 combines with J gene TRBJ1-1; D is ambiguous. The CDR3 is 13 amino acids. V was pared by 0 bases and J by 1 base, with 3 bases between. Germline V gene lookup returns CDR1 SGHVS and CDR2 FNYEAQ. The CDR3 loop is CASSLAPNTEAFF. The CDR3 bases are TGTGCCAGCAGCTTAGCTCCGAACACTGAAGCTTTCTTT.

The rearrangement uses TRBV29-1 and TRBJ1-2; TRBD1 might be the D (6 bases). This CDR3 spans 14 amino acids. From germline, CDR1 is SQVTM and CDR2 ANQGSEA. Trimming pared 2 bases from V and 5 bases from J, leaving 15 bases between. CDR3 DNA: TGCAGCGTTGAATATACCGGAGGGGGTTATGGCTACACCTTC. This encodes CSVEYTGGGYGYTF.

This clone was observed a few times. The gene calls are TRBV6-6 and TRBJ1-5, with unresolved D. Germline V gives CDR1 MNHNY, CDR2 SVGAGI (reference sequence). The length of the CDR3 is 12 residues. V was clipped by 7 bases and J by 4 bases, with 8 bases between them. CDR3 nucleotide sequence: TGTGCCAGCATGGCAGATAATCAGCCCCAGCATTTT. Residues: CASMADNQPQHF.

The gene calls are TRBV19 and TRBJ2-1; D possibly corresponds to TRBD1 (5 bases). Trimming cost V 2 bases and J 8 bases, with 10 bases left between them. The CDR3 sequence is 13 residues long. Germline V gene sequence: CDR1 LNHDA, CDR2 SQIVND (reference sequence). CDR3 nucleotide sequence: TGTGCCAGTAGTATAAGGGGCTGGGATGAGCAGTTCTTC. Its translation: CASSIRGWDEQFF. The whole variable domain, remainder taken from reference TRBV19 and TRBJ2-1, is DGGITQSPKYLFRKEGQNVTLSCEQNLNHDAMYWYRQDPGQGLRLIYYSQIVNDFQKGDIAEGYSVSREKKESFPLTVTSAQKNPTAFYLCASSIRGWDEQFFGPGTRLTVL.

The genes are TRBV5-8 and TRBJ1-3; a possible D gene is TRBD1 (5 bases). Germline assignment: CDR1 SGHTS and CDR2 YDEGEE. The CDR3 has 14 amino acids. V lost 5 bases to trimming and J lost 1 base, with 10 bases between them. CDR3 loop: CASRTRVSGNTIYF. CDR3 nucleotide sequence: TGTGCCAGCAGAACCAGGGTATCTGGAAACACCATATATTTT.

The V gene is TRBV5-1, the J gene TRBJ2-7; 10 bases fit TRBD1. With 4 bases clipped from V and 3 bases from J, the junction kept 7 bases outside the gene matches. This CDR3 is 15 amino acids long. Per germline, CDR1 SGHRS and CDR2 YFSETQ. The CDR3 region has the DNA TGCGCCAGCAGCGCAAGACAGGGGGCAGACTACGAGCAGTACTTC. Its protein is CASSARQGADYEQYF.